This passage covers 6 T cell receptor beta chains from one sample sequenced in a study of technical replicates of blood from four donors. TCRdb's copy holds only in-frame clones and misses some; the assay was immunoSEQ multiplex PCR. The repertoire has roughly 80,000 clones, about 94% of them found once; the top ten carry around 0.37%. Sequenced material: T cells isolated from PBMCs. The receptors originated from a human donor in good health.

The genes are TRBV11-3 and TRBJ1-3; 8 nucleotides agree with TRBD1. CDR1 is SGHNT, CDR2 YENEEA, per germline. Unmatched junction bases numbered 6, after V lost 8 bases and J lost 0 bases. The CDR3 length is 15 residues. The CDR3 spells CASSETGVSGNTIYF. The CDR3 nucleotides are TGTGCCAGCTCAGAGACAGGGGTCTCTGGAAACACCATATATTTT.

The CDR3 DNA reads TGTGCCAGCAGTGAAAACAGGGGAGCGGACTCCTACAATGAGCAGTTCTTC. Encoded protein: CASSENRGADSYNEQFF. The rearrangement uses TRBV6-1 and TRBJ2-1, with TRBD1 matching over 7 bases. The CDR3 sequence is 17 residues long. V lost 2 bases and J lost 0; bases outside the gene matches: 7. Germline CDR1 reads MNHNS; CDR2 reads SASEGT.

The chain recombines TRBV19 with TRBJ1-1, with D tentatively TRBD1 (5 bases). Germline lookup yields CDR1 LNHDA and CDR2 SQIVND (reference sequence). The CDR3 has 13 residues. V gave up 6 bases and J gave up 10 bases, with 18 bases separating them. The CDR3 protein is CASRRRGIGVAFF. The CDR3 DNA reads TGTGCCAGTAGGAGGCGCGGGATAGGGGTAGCTTTCTTT.

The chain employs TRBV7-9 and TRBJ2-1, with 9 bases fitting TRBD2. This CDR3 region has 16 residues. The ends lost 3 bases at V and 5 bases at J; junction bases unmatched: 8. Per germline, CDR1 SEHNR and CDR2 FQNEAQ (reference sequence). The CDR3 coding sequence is TGTGCCAGCAGCTTGTCTTTAGCGGGAGTTAACAATGAGCAGTTCTTC. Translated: CASSLSLAGVNNEQFF. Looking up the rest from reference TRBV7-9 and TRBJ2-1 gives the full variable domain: DTGVSQNPRHKITKRGQNVTFRCDPISEHNRLYWYRQTLGQGPEFLTYFQNEAQLEKSRLLSDRFSAERPKGSFSTLEIQRTEQGDSAMYLCASSLSLAGVNNEQFFGPGTRLTVL.

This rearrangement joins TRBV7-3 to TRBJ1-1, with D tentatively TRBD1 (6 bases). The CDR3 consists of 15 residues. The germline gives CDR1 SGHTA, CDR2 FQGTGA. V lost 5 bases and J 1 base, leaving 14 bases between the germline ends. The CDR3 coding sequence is TGTGCCAGCAGCCCGGAACTGGGACAGAACACTGAAGCTTTCTTT. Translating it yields CASSPELGQNTEAFF.

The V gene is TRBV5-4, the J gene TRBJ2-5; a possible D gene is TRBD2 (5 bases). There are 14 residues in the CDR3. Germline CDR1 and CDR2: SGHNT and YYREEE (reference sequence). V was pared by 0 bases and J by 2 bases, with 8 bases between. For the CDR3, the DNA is TGTGCCAGCAGCTTGGCCTCGGGACAAGAGACCCAGTACTTC. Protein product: CASSLASGQETQYF.